This T cell receptor (beta chain) derives from a study of healthy donors' naive CD4 and CD8 T cells. Broader study findings: About an eighth of CD4/CD8 propensity variance appeared explained by V, J and CDR3 charge. Positive CDR3 charge linked to CD4+ cells, negative to CD8+ cells.

The CDR3 spans 15 residues. The germline CDR1 and CDR2 sequences are SGHNT and YYREEE (reference sequence). The ends lost 0 bases at V and 6 bases at J; junction bases unmatched: 7. About this clonotype: Its target is unknown.

Sorting defined naive CD4+ as CD4+CD8-CD45RO-CD45RA+ and naive CD8+ as CD8+CD4-CD45RA+CD27bright. A linear amplification protocol produced the TCR libraries from roughly 0.5 ug of total RNA. From the reads, TCRdb called clonotypes with MiXCR, one entry per CDR3 protein. This sample carries about 180,000 distinct CDR3 sequences, about 74% of them seen once, and the ten largest clones take about 2.1%. The chain joins TRBV5-4 to TRBJ2-7; 9 nucleotides line up with TRBD2. The material sequenced was naive CD4+ and CD8+ T cells sorted from blood, pooled from several donors. The receptor comes from a pool of human donors in good health; the sample pools cells from several healthy donors. CDR3 region: CASSLGIAGVTEQYF. The DNA for the CDR3 is TGTGCCAGCAGCTTGGGAATAGCGGGAGTTACCGAGCAGTACTTC.